This T cell receptor (beta chain) was captured by sequencing in a study of CD8 T cells in Susac syndrome. This CDR3 contains 14 residues. V shed 0 bases, J shed 8 bases, and the junction held 4 bases outside the gene matches. CDR1 PRHDT and CDR2 FYEKMQ come from the germline V gene (reference sequence). When the RNA was reverse transcribed, random hexamers were used with an input of roughly 0.5 to 1 ug. Multiplex PCR with immunoSEQ amplified the TCR beta CDR3 across 54 Vbeta and 13 Jbeta. From the immunoSEQ multiplex PCR reads, TCRdb called clonotypes with MiXCR, one entry per CDR3 protein. The table records nearly 70,000 distinct CDR3 sequences, approximately 95% of them present only once. The TEMRA cells underwent FACS enrichment, while the CD8+ and CD4+ T cells underwent negative isolation.

This receptor was identified in a human donor in good health. The sample consisted of CD8+ T cells from PBMCs. The chain carries TRBV13 and TRBJ1-3, with 7 bases lining up with TRBD1. The CDR3 DNA reads TGTGCCAGCAGCTTAGGGACAGGGCTGCACACCATATATTTT. Amino acid sequence: CASSLGTGLHTIYF.